These 12 T cell receptor beta chains were all obtained from the same sample, sequenced in a study of CD8 T cells in Susac syndrome. Reverse transcription of 0.5 to 1 ug RNA used random hexamers. TCRdb fed the immunoSEQ multiplex PCR reads into MiXCR, producing one record per CDR3 protein. The sample records 120,000 to 150,000 distinct CDR3 sequences, about 93% being singletons. The sample comprised CD8+ T cells from PBMCs. Receptors originate from a human donor in good health.

The chain has TRBV28 and TRBJ1-1; no definite D call. Germline-derived CDR1 and CDR2 are MDHEN and SYDVKM. Trimming took off 5 bases at V and 4 bases at J, with 14 bases between the two ends. The CDR3 covers 14 residues. CDR3 bases: TGTGCCAGCAGTCCCATCGGGGAGCTCACTGAAGCTTTCTTT. The encoded protein is CASSPIGELTEAFF.

V and J are TRBV28 and TRBJ2-1; possibly TRBD1 for D (5 bases). Trimming took 8 bases from V and 3 from J, leaving 14 bases between them. The CDR3 runs 14 residues. The V gene's germline CDR1 is MDHEN and CDR2 SYDVKM. The CDR3 DNA reads TGTGCCAGCGCTCCGAAGGGGAACTACAATGAGCAGTTCTTC. It encodes CASAPKGNYNEQFF. The variable domain in full, with the rest retrieved from reference TRBV28 and TRBJ2-1, is DVKVTQSSRYLVKRTGEKVFLECVQDMDHENMFWYRQDPGLGLRLIYFSYDVKMKEKGDIPEGYSVSREKKERFSLILESASTNQTSMYLCASAPKGNYNEQFFGPGTRLTVL.

The chain recombines TRBV7-8 with TRBJ2-3, with TRBD2 identical over 9 bases. Looked up from germline, CDR1 is SGHVS and CDR2 is FQNEAQ. The CDR3 has 17 residues. Germline trimming cut 5 bases from V and 5 bases from J; bases unmatched to any gene: 14. The CDR3: CASSLSAAGGPKDTQYF. DNA for the CDR3: TGTGCCAGCAGCCTCTCAGCCGCGGGAGGGCCGAAAGATACGCAGTATTTT.

The chain couples TRBV27 to TRBJ1-1, with a weak D call TRBD1 (6 bases). Germline V gives CDR1 MNHEY, CDR2 SMNVEV (reference sequence). The CDR3 extends over 14 amino acids. Trimming pared 2 bases from V and 4 bases from J, leaving 11 bases between. CDR3 region: CASSLAGVGTEAFF. Written as DNA, the CDR3 is TGTGCCAGCAGTTTAGCAGGGGTAGGCACTGAAGCTTTCTTT.

The sample holds one count of this clonotype. V gene TRBV6-2 or TRBV6-3 combines with J gene TRBJ2-2; 8 bases line up with TRBD2. The germline V gene has CDR1 MNHEY and CDR2 SVGEGT. This CDR3 is built from 15 residues. V lost 4 bases and J lost 3; bases outside the gene matches: 4. This chain's CDR3 is CASSSQGLDTGELFF. In DNA form, the CDR3 reads TGTGCCAGCAGTTCCCAGGGACTAGACACCGGGGAGCTGTTTTTT.

The gene calls are TRBV7-9 and TRBJ2-1; 7 bases map to TRBD1. CDR3 length: 14 residues. V lost 1 base, J lost 6 bases, and 3 bases stayed unmatched. CDR1 is SEHNR, CDR2 FQNEAQ, per germline (reference sequence). The CDR3 nucleotides read TGTGCCAGCAGCTTAGGACAGGGCTTCAATGAGCAGTTCTTC. This sequence encodes CASSLGQGFNEQFF.

This rearrangement joins TRBV4-3 to TRBJ2-4, with a weak D call TRBD1 (6 bases). The length of the CDR3 is 17 residues. Germline V lookup: CDR1 LGHNA, CDR2 YSLEER. Trimming removed 0 bases from V and 7 bases from J, with 19 bases in between. Here the CDR3 reads CASSQEGRGSVGNIQYF. The CDR3 DNA sequence: TGCGCCAGCAGCCAAGAGGGCAGGGGTTCAGTTGGGAACATTCAGTACTTC.

The CDR3 DNA is TGTGCCAGCCGCCACTTGCCGGCCGGGGAGCTGTTTTTT. It is translated as CASRHLPAGELFF. The chain links TRBV27 to TRBJ2-2; D unclear. The CDR3 is 13 residues long. Trimming cost V 8 bases and J 6 bases, with 13 bases left between them. From germline, CDR1 is MNHEY and CDR2 SMNVEV (reference sequence).

This sequence joins TRBV24-1 and TRBJ2-6; 11 nucleotides match TRBD2. Germline CDR1 KGHDR, CDR2 SFDVKD. The CDR3 consists of 18 residues. With 6 bases clipped from V and 2 bases from J, the junction kept 8 bases outside the gene matches. The CDR3 DNA reads TGTGCCACCAGTAAGACTAGCGGGAAATCGGCTGGGGCCAACGTCCTGACTTTC. Encoded protein: CATSKTSGKSAGANVLTF.

The chain employs TRBV29-1 and TRBJ2-1, with TRBD2 identical over 8 bases. The CDR3 totals 14 residues. With V trimmed by 7 bases and J by 4 bases, 9 bases remained unmatched. The V gene's germline CDR1 is SQVTM and CDR2 ANQGSEA. DNA for the CDR3: TGCAGCGCCGAAGCTAGCGGGCGATACAATGAGCAGTTCTTC. This encodes CSAEASGRYNEQFF.

CDR3 region: CASSQRSGVGNEQFF. As DNA, the CDR3 is TGCGCCAGCAGCCAGAGGTCGGGAGTAGGAAATGAGCAGTTCTTC. The chain is built from TRBV4-3 and TRBJ2-1; a weak D match, TRBD2 (6 bases). V was clipped by 3 bases and J by 7 bases, with 16 bases between them. The germline gives CDR1 LGHNA, CDR2 YSLEER. The CDR3 runs 15 residues.

This chain's CDR3 is CASSPGLAGETQYF. CDR3 nucleotide sequence: TGCGCCAGCAGCCCAGGACTAGCCGGAGAGACCCAGTACTTC. This chain uses TRBV4-3 with TRBJ2-5, with TRBD2 identical over 8 bases. Losses at the gene ends were 4 bases for V and 4 bases for J; bases not matched to a gene: 5. Germline values: CDR1 LGHNA, CDR2 YSLEER. The CDR3 runs to 14 residues.